The clone carrying this T cell receptor beta chain appeared a few times. Its antigen is still unknown. Germline V CDR1 and CDR2: SEHNR, FQNEAQ (reference sequence). The CDR3 is 18 residues long. Trimming pared 2 bases from V and 0 bases from J, leaving 16 bases between. These data are taken from a study of T cell repertoires in cytomegalovirus infection. The overall study: Selected CMV epitopes included recently identified HLA-C-restricted ones as well as well-studied HLA-B-restricted ones. Public TCR beta signatures indicated both CMV infection and matching HLA type. Study findings and constraints: The cumulative frequency of public TCR beta families distinguished individuals who carried CMV together with the relevant HLA.

TCRdb recomputed calls from the reads with MiXCR, one row per CDR3 protein. The sample includes about 890,000 distinct CDR3 sequences, around 29% of them seen just once. The chain combines TRBV7-9 with TRBJ1-4, with D perhaps matching TRBD1 (5 bases). Here the sequenced sample was cultured CD8+ T cells from PBMCs, taken from culture after CMV antigen stimulation. The sequence was collected from a human donor in good health (CMV status not recorded). Some clones in this sample may be carry-over from other donors' samples. CDR3 protein: CASSLSGTADSTNEKLFF. In nucleotides, the CDR3 is TGTGCCAGCAGCTTATCCGGGACGGCTGATTCAACTAATGAAAAACTGTTTTTT.